The 32 T cell receptor beta chains in this list originate from one sample, sequenced in a study of cytomegalovirus exposure and HLA in healthy donors. PCR involved 60 Vbeta and 13 Jbeta primers. Repertoires were generated with immunoSEQ multiplex PCR, while TCRdb's copy carries only in-frame clones and drops some. In the table there are roughly 110,000 clones, over 65% of which are singletons. Material: PBMCs. The receptors derive from a young woman in good health and CMV-seropositive.

The genes are TRBV10-3 and TRBJ2-1; 11 nucleotides agree with TRBD2. Germline CDR1 reads ENHRY; CDR2 reads SYGVKD. The CDR3 runs 13 residues. Trimming cost V 6 bases and J 7 bases; bases outside gene matches: 2. Written as DNA, the CDR3 is TGTGCCATCAGGGGGACTAGCGGTAATGAGCAGTTCTTC. Translation gives CAIRGTSGNEQFF.

This chain connects TRBV19 to TRBJ2-1; 9 bases agree with TRBD2. CDR1 is LNHDA and CDR2 is SQIVND in the germline V gene (reference sequence). The CDR3 consists of 15 residues. V trimming: 4 bases; J trimming: 6 bases; junction bases outside the gene matches: 7. CDR3 region: CASSRLAGWINEQFF. DNA of the CDR3: TGTGCCAGTAGTAGGCTAGCGGGATGGATCAATGAGCAGTTCTTC.

About this clone itself: Sequence at one end of the junction differs from germline and may be a read error. This chain connects TRBV7-9 to TRBJ1-3; possibly TRBD1 for D (5 bases). The length of the CDR3 is 13 residues. From germline, CDR1 is SEHNR and CDR2 FQNEAQ (reference sequence). The CDR3 nucleotides read TGTTCCAGCAGGGCGGGTCCTGGAAACACCATATATTTT. Its translation is CSSRAGPGNTIYF. The entire variable domain, with the rest obtained from reference TRBV7-9 and TRBJ1-3, is as follows: DTGVSQNPRHKITKRGQNVTFRCDPISEHNRLYWYRQTLGQGPEFLTYFQNEAQLEKSRLLSDRFSAERPKGSFSTLEIQRTEQGDSAMYLCSSRAGPGNTIYFGEGSWLTVV.

The rearrangement links TRBV28 to TRBJ1-5; tentatively, D is TRBD1 (6 bases). The CDR3 spans 15 residues. V was cut by 2 bases and J by 3 bases, with 11 bases left in between. Germline assignment: CDR1 MDHEN and CDR2 SYDVKM. CDR3 amino acids: CASSLLRQDNQPQHF. In DNA form, the CDR3 reads TGTGCCAGCAGTTTACTACGACAGGACAATCAGCCCCAGCATTTT. The full variable domain, in which reference TRBV28 and TRBJ1-5 provide the parts outside the CDR3, is DVKVTQSSRYLVKRTGEKVFLECVQDMDHENMFWYRQDPGLGLRLIYFSYDVKMKEKGDIPEGYSVSREKKERFSLILESASTNQTSMYLCASSLLRQDNQPQHFGDGTRLSIL.

The CDR3 coding sequence is TGTGCCAGTAGGGAGAGCAATCAGCCCCAGCATTTT. Translating it yields CASRESNQPQHF. The chain combines TRBV19 with TRBJ1-5; no reliable D call. Trimming took 6 bases from V and 1 from J, leaving 4 bases between them. The CDR3 has 12 amino acids. Germline values: CDR1 LNHDA, CDR2 SQIVND (reference sequence).

This chain uses TRBV27 with TRBJ1-1; D might be TRBD1 (5 bases). Between the trimmed V and J ends, which lost 6 bases and 0 bases, there was a span of 23 bases. Germline lookup yields CDR1 MNHEY and CDR2 SMNVEV (reference sequence). The CDR3 runs to 18 residues. CDR3 nucleotides: TGTGCCAGCAGCCCCTATCCCGGCACAGGAAACATGAACACTGAAGCTTTCTTT. It codes for CASSPYPGTGNMNTEAFF.

J is TRBJ2-7 and V is TRBV5-6, with a weak D call TRBD2 (5 bases). The CDR3 totals 13 residues. Per the germline V gene, CDR1 is SGHDT and CDR2 is YYEEEE. V gave up 5 bases and J gave up 6 bases, with 15 bases separating them. CDR3: CASRLPQEAEQYF. The CDR3 nucleotides are TGTGCCAGCAGACTACCGCAGGAGGCCGAGCAGTACTTC.

V and J are TRBV4-1 and TRBJ2-7; 8 nucleotides match TRBD1. V shed 1 base, J shed 4 bases, and the junction held 9 bases outside the gene matches. The length of the CDR3 is 16 residues. Germline CDR1 reads MGHRA; CDR2 reads YSYEKL. The CDR3 nucleotides read TGCGCCAGCAGCCAAGTGCCGAGACAGGGGTTATACGAGCAGTACTTC. This encodes CASSQVPRQGLYEQYF.

This clone appeared a single time. This chain links TRBV29-1 with TRBJ2-3; possible D gene TRBD2, 5 bases. Germline CDR1 and CDR2: SQVTM and ANQGSEA. There are 14 residues in the CDR3. Trimming took off 6 bases at V and 3 bases at J, with 16 bases between the two ends. CDR3 sequence reads: CSVAGELETDTQYF. CDR3 DNA: TGCAGCGTCGCCGGGGAGCTGGAAACAGATACGCAGTATTTT.

V is TRBV7-2 and J is TRBJ2-1; tentative D call: TRBD2 (6 bases). Germline V gene sequence: CDR1 SGHTA, CDR2 FQGNSA. V lost 4 bases to trimming and J lost 2 bases, with 12 bases between them. This CDR3 contains 15 residues. CDR3 residues: CASSSAASAYNEQFF. For the CDR3, the DNA is TGTGCCAGCAGCTCAGCGGCTAGCGCCTACAATGAGCAGTTCTTC.

The chain is built from TRBV6-1 and TRBJ1-1, with D perhaps TRBD1 (5 bases). Germline CDR1 is MNHNS and CDR2 is SASEGT. The germline V and J ends were trimmed by 5 bases and 4 bases, with 14 bases remaining between them. This CDR3 has 14 residues. The CDR3 sequence: CASSSAVGGTEAFF. For the CDR3, the DNA is TGTGCCAGCAGTTCCGCGGTCGGGGGCACTGAAGCTTTCTTT.

This sequence joins TRBV5-4 and TRBJ2-2; the D gene is possibly TRBD2 (6 bases). Looked up from germline, CDR1 is SGHNT and CDR2 is YYREEE (reference sequence). The CDR3 spans 17 residues. V lost 4 bases and J lost 5, with 21 bases in between. This CDR3 is CASSPRYLGSGTGELFF. The CDR3 nucleotides are TGTGCCAGCAGCCCGAGGTATCTCGGGAGTGGGACCGGGGAGCTGTTTTTT.

V gene TRBV19 combines with J gene TRBJ2-7; 8 bases align to TRBD1. With V trimmed by 1 base and J by 6 bases, 11 bases remained unmatched. From germline, CDR1 is LNHDA and CDR2 SQIVND (reference sequence). The CDR3 has 16 amino acids. The CDR3 coding sequence is TGTGCCAGTAGTATAGCGCCAGGGACAGGTAGCCTCGAGCAGTACTTC. Translation gives CASSIAPGTGSLEQYF.

This clone was seen once. V and J are TRBV9 and TRBJ2-7, with 8 bases lining up with TRBD1. The CDR3 spans 14 residues. V lost 3 bases, J lost 4 bases, and 6 bases stayed unmatched. CDR1 is SGDLS, CDR2 YYNGEE, per germline. The CDR3 bases are TGTGCCAGCAGCGCCGGGACAGGCTTGTACGAGCAGTACTTC. It encodes CASSAGTGLYEQYF.

In its sample, this clone was seen a few times. This chain uses TRBV7-6 with TRBJ2-3; 10 nucleotides align to TRBD2. J lost 1 base, V lost 0 bases, and 1 base had no gene match. The CDR3 is made up of 16 amino acids. Germline V lookup: CDR1 SGHVS, CDR2 FNYEAQ. The CDR3 spells CASSLAGTSGTDTQYF. Written as DNA, the CDR3 is TGTGCCAGCAGCTTAGCCGGGACTAGCGGCACAGATACGCAGTATTTT.

The rearrangement uses TRBV7-8 and TRBJ1-1; perhaps TRBD1 as D (6 bases). There are 14 residues in the CDR3. The germline V gene has CDR1 SGHVS and CDR2 FQNEAQ. Between the trimmed V and J ends, which lost 1 base and 7 bases, there was a span of 13 bases. In DNA, the CDR3 is TGTGCCAGCAGCTTAGGGGGGCAGGGCCTTGAAGCTTTCTTT. Residues: CASSLGGQGLEAFF.

This chain connects TRBV18 to TRBJ2-7; D remains ambiguous. Trimming took off 1 base at V and 2 bases at J, with 9 bases between the two ends. The germline gives CDR1 KGHSH, CDR2 LQKENI. This CDR3 is built from 14 residues. The CDR3 DNA reads as TGTGCCAGCTCACCACGTGTGGAGCCCTACGAGCAGTACTTC. Its translation: CASSPRVEPYEQYF. Combining the CDR3 with reference TRBV18 and TRBJ2-7 gives the whole variable domain NAGVMQNPRHLVRRRGQEARLRCSPMKGHSHVYWYRQLPEEGLKFMVYLQKENIIDESGMPKERFSAEFPKEGPSILRIQQVVRGDSAAYFCASSPRVEPYEQYFGPGTRLTVT.

For the CDR3, the DNA is TGTGCCAGCAGCTTAGATCGGGTACTGGACACTGAAGCTTTCTTT. Translation gives CASSLDRVLDTEAFF. The chain joins TRBV7-9 to TRBJ1-1; no clear D gene. Germline values: CDR1 SEHNR, CDR2 FQNEAQ (reference sequence). This CDR3 comprises 15 residues. Between the trimmed V and J ends, which lost 1 base and 3 bases, there was a span of 12 bases. Full variable domain (remainder filled in from reference TRBV7-9 and TRBJ1-1): DTGVSQNPRHKITKRGQNVTFRCDPISEHNRLYWYRQTLGQGPEFLTYFQNEAQLEKSRLLSDRFSAERPKGSFSTLEIQRTEQGDSAMYLCASSLDRVLDTEAFFGQGTRLTVV.

J is TRBJ1-6 and V is TRBV6-5; 10 bases are a match to TRBD1. Germline V gene sequence: CDR1 MNHEY, CDR2 SVGAGI. The CDR3 spans 15 residues. Germline trimming cut 2 bases from V and 9 bases from J; bases unmatched to any gene: 4. CDR3 DNA: TGTGCCAGCAGTTACGGAGGGACAGGGGCTTCACCCCTCCACTTT. This sequence encodes CASSYGGTGASPLHF.

The CDR3 here is CASSISGPNEKLFF. DNA for the CDR3: TGTGCCAGCAGTATATCAGGGCCTAATGAAAAACTGTTTTTT. The V and J genes are TRBV9 and TRBJ1-4; TRBD1 is a possible D gene (5 bases). Germline CDR1 and CDR2: SGDLS and YYNGEE. This CDR3 has 14 residues. Deletions cut 5 bases from V and 3 bases from J, with 11 bases between.

The chain has TRBV6-1 and TRBJ1-6, with unresolved D. The V end was cut by 4 bases, the J end by 7 bases, with 8 bases between. The CDR3 covers 13 residues. CDR1 MNHNS and CDR2 SASEGT come from the germline V gene. DNA of the CDR3: TGTGCCAGCAGTGTTGGGCCCAATTCACCCCTCCACTTT. Amino acids: CASSVGPNSPLHF.

The V call is TRBV27, the J call TRBJ1-1; TRBD1 matches at 9 bases. This CDR3 is built from 12 residues. Germline trimming cut 4 bases from V and 11 bases from J; bases unmatched to any gene: 5. Per germline, CDR1 MNHEY and CDR2 SMNVEV (reference sequence). The CDR3: CASSSTGQGAFF. Here the CDR3 DNA reads TGTGCCAGCAGTTCCACCGGACAGGGGGCTTTCTTT.

This rearrangement joins TRBV15 to TRBJ2-1; 8 nucleotides line up with TRBD1. Germline CDR1 is LNHNV and CDR2 is YYDKDF (reference sequence). The CDR3 is 17 residues long. Trimming at V came to 1 base and at J to 4 bases, leaving 9 bases not matched to a gene. CDR3 amino acids: CATSRVLEDREYNEQFF. The CDR3 coding sequence is TGTGCCACCAGCAGAGTCTTAGAGGACAGGGAGTACAATGAGCAGTTCTTC.

The rearrangement links TRBV9 to TRBJ2-7; 11 positions match TRBD2. V shed 3 bases and J 1 base; nucleotides not matched to a gene: 3. CDR3 length: 15 residues. Germline V gene lookup returns CDR1 SGDLS and CDR2 YYNGEE. CDR3 residues: CASSALAGGSYEQYF. Here the CDR3 DNA reads TGTGCCAGCAGCGCCCTAGCGGGGGGTTCCTACGAGCAGTACTTC. Filled out from reference TRBV9 and TRBJ2-7, the complete variable domain reads DSGVTQTPKHLITATGQRVTLRCSPRSGDLSVYWYQQSLDQGLQFLIQYYNGEERAKGNILERFSAQQFPDLHSELNLSSLELGDSALYFCASSALAGGSYEQYFGPGTRLTVT.

The gene calls are TRBV11-2 and TRBJ2-7, with D perhaps matching TRBD1 (5 bases). This CDR3 contains 13 residues. With 3 bases removed from V and 0 bases from J, the gap between germline ends came to 6 bases. Germline CDR1 SGHAT, CDR2 FQNNGV. CDR3 sequence: CASSFDSSYEQYF. As DNA, the CDR3 is TGTGCCAGCAGCTTTGACAGCTCCTACGAGCAGTACTTC. Complete variable domain (other parts from reference TRBV11-2 and TRBJ2-7): EAGVAQSPRYKIIEKRQSVAFWCNPISGHATLYWYQQILGQGPKLLIQFQNNGVVDDSQLPKDRFSAERLKGVDSTLKIQPAKLEDSAVYLCASSFDSSYEQYFGPGTRLTVT.

This chain joins TRBV27 and TRBJ1-1, with D unclear. There are 15 residues in the CDR3. Deletions cut 3 bases from V and 3 bases from J, with 14 bases between. CDR1 and CDR2 from the germline V gene are MNHEY and SMNVEV (reference sequence). CDR3 amino acids: CASSLYTASDTEAFF. The DNA of the CDR3 is TGTGCCAGCAGTTTGTATACGGCGAGCGACACTGAAGCTTTCTTT.

This chain connects TRBV2 to TRBJ2-5; possible D gene TRBD2, 5 bases. Deletions cut 3 bases from V and 7 bases from J, with 12 bases between. The CDR3 runs 13 residues. Germline lookup yields CDR1 SNHLY and CDR2 FYNNEI. The CDR3 is CASSDALEGTQYF. CDR3 bases: TGTGCCAGCAGTGACGCTCTCGAGGGGACCCAGTACTTC.

In its sample, this clone was seen a few times. The chain joins TRBV5-1 to TRBJ2-7, with 7 bases lining up with TRBD1. The CDR3 length is 12 residues. V gave up 5 bases and J gave up 5 bases; unmatched junction bases: 4. Germline CDR1 is SGHRS and CDR2 is YFSETQ. DNA of the CDR3: TGCGCCAGCAGGTATGGACAGGACGAGCAGTACTTC. Its protein product is CASRYGQDEQYF.

This clone was picked up a small number of times. CDR3 DNA sequence: TGTGCCAGCACTGAGATGGACACTGAAGCTTTCTTT. This sequence encodes CASTEMDTEAFF. This chain links TRBV7-9 with TRBJ1-1; unclear D gene. V gave up 7 bases and J gave up 3 bases, with 9 bases separating them. Germline V gene sequence: CDR1 SEHNR, CDR2 FQNEAQ (reference sequence). The CDR3 has 12 amino acids.

This clone was detected only a few times. The CDR3 DNA reads as TGTGCCAGCAGCCAAGATCGATACAGGCTGGTGACCTTTAACACTGAAGCTTTCTTT. This encodes CASSQDRYRLVTFNTEAFF. The V gene is TRBV14, the J gene TRBJ1-1, with D perhaps TRBD1 (5 bases). V was clipped by 0 bases and J by 2 bases, with 22 bases between them. This CDR3 has 19 residues. Looked up from germline, CDR1 is SGHDN and CDR2 is FVKESK.

This rearrangement joins TRBV7-9 to TRBJ2-5; 7 nucleotides align to TRBD1. Unmatched junction bases numbered 3, after V lost 1 base and J lost 4 bases. This CDR3 spans 14 amino acids. CDR1 is SEHNR, CDR2 FQNEAQ, per germline (reference sequence). The DNA of the CDR3 is TGTGCCAGCAGCTTAGTGACAGGGACAGAGACCCAGTACTTC. Amino acids: CASSLVTGTETQYF. The whole variable domain, remainder taken from reference TRBV7-9 and TRBJ2-5, is DTGVSQNPRHKITKRGQNVTFRCDPISEHNRLYWYRQTLGQGPEFLTYFQNEAQLEKSRLLSDRFSAERPKGSFSTLEIQRTEQGDSAMYLCASSLVTGTETQYFGPGTRLLVL.

The chain joins TRBV6-6 to TRBJ2-1; 9 bases match TRBD1. Germline V lookup: CDR1 MNHNY, CDR2 SVGAGI (reference sequence). The CDR3 sequence is 14 residues long. With 5 bases clipped from V and 8 bases from J, the junction kept 7 bases outside the gene matches. The CDR3 nucleotides read TGTGCCAGCAGTCGGGACAGGGTGGTAGATGAGCAGTTCTTC. Its protein product is CASSRDRVVDEQFF.